This T cell receptor (beta chain) was found in a study of T cell responses to AZD1222 COVID-19 vaccine. Study conclusions and caveats: Of spike-specific TCRs, nearly half reportedly target regions left unmutated in variants. Most donors were white British, females outnumbered males, and clonal diversity was possibly underestimated.

V was clipped by 1 base and J by 3 bases; unmatched bases: 6. The CDR3 sequence is 16 residues long. Germline V gene data show CDR1 as KGHSH and CDR2 as LQKENI. Points on this clone: As yet, its antigen is unknown.

TCRdb keeps only in-frame clones here, not all; method: immunoSEQ multiplex PCR. The data contain around 100,000 clones, almost 90% of them seen just once; the ten biggest clones take up almost 8.5%. The genes are TRBV18 and TRBJ2-3; 8 bases align to TRBD2. The sequence was collected from an adult in good health. The source material was peripheral blood, sampled on day 0 of AZD1222 vaccination. In nucleotides, the CDR3 is TGTGCCAGCTCACCACAGTACAGCGGGGGTACAGATACGCAGTATTTT. As protein: CASSPQYSGGTDTQYF.